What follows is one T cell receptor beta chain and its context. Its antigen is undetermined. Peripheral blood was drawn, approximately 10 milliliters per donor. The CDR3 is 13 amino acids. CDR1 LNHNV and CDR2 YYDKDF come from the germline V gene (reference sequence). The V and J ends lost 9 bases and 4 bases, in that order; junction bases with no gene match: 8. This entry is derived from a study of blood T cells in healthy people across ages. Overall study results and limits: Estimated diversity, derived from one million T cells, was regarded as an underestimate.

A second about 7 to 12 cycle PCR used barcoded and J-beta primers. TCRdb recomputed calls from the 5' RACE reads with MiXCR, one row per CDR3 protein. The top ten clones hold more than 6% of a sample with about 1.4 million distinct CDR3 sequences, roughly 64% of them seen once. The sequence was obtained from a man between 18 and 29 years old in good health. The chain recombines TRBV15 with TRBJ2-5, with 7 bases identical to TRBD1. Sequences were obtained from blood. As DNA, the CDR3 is TGTGCCACAAGACAGGGAGAAGGAGAGACCCAGTACTTC. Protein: CATRQGEGETQYF. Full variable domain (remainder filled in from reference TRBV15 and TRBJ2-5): DAMVIQNPRYQVTQFGKPVTLSCSQTLNHNVMYWYQQKSSQAPKLLFHYYDKDFNNEADTPDNFQSRRPNTSFCFLDIRSPGLGDTAMYLCATRQGEGETQYFGPGTRLLVL.